Below are 9 T cell receptor beta chains sequenced from a single sample in a study of blood T cell repertoires in COVID-19. TCRdb's table, derived via immunoSEQ multiplex PCR, lists solely in-frame clones and lacks some. The sample has under 550,000 clones, about 87% seen once. The sample consisted of peripheral blood. The source of these receptors is a young man with COVID-19, enrolled during active disease.

The genes are TRBV19 and TRBJ1-1, with TRBD1 matching 8 bases. Trimming cost V 3 bases and J 4 bases; bases outside gene matches: 4. The CDR3 length is 14 residues. CDR1 LNHDA and CDR2 SQIVND come from the germline V gene (reference sequence). CDR3 DNA sequence: TGTGCCAGTAGTATGGTCCAGGGGGCCACTGAAGCTTTCTTT. This codes for CASSMVQGATEAFF.

The chain employs TRBV4-2 and TRBJ2-1; D possibly corresponds to TRBD2 (6 bases). V was pared by 0 bases and J by 6 bases, with 9 bases between. CDR3 length: 14 amino acids. In germline, CDR1 is LGHNA, CDR2 YNFKEQ. In DNA, the CDR3 is TGTGCCAGCAGCCAAGATCTTAGCGGCAATGAGCAGTTCTTC. Translating it yields CASSQDLSGNEQFF.

The chain links TRBV7-6 to TRBJ2-7, with 13 bases identical to TRBD2. CDR3 length: 18 residues. The V and J ends lost 4 bases and 1 base, in that order; junction bases with no gene match: 10. Per the germline V gene, CDR1 is SGHVS and CDR2 is FNYEAQ. Here the CDR3 DNA reads TGTGCCAGCAGCTACTCTGGAGGGACTAGCGGGGATTCCTACGAGCAGTACTTC. Translated, it gives CASSYSGGTSGDSYEQYF.

The chain couples TRBV12-3 or TRBV12-4 to TRBJ1-5; TRBD1 aligns across 8 bases. The CDR3 runs 13 residues. With 7 bases clipped from V and 6 bases from J, the junction kept 5 bases outside the gene matches. CDR3 in amino acids: CASNLQGVQPQHF. In DNA, the CDR3 is TGTGCCAGCAACCTACAGGGGGTTCAGCCCCAGCATTTT.

This clone appeared a few times. The genes are TRBV6-5 and TRBJ1-1; D is unclear. CDR3 length: 14 amino acids. Germline V gene sequence: CDR1 MNHEY, CDR2 SVGAGI. V lost 6 bases and J 5 bases, leaving 16 bases between the germline ends. The CDR3 coding sequence is TGTGCCAGCAGGGAGGGTAAATGGTTAACTGAAGCTTTCTTT. The encoded protein is CASREGKWLTEAFF.

This chain uses TRBV7-8 with TRBJ2-1, with 14 positions matching TRBD2. Germline-derived CDR1 and CDR2 are SGHVS and FQNEAQ. After removal of 5 bases from V and 9 bases from J, the junction contained 6 bases not matched to a gene. The CDR3 spans 15 residues. Here the CDR3 reads CASSRTSGGFSEQFF. The CDR3 bases are TGTGCCAGCAGCAGGACTAGCGGGGGGTTTAGTGAGCAGTTCTTC. Variable domain in full (rest from reference TRBV7-8 and TRBJ2-1): GAGVSQSPRYKVAKRGQDVALRCDPISGHVSLFWYQQALGQGPEFLTYFQNEAQLDKSGLPSDRFFAERPEGSVSTLKIQRTQQEDSAVYLCASSRTSGGFSEQFFGPGTRLTVL.

The chain links TRBV6-5 to TRBJ2-1; 7 bases are shared with TRBD1. CDR3 length: 15 amino acids. The trim removed 7 bases at V and 4 bases at J, leaving 10 bases unmatched. Germline values: CDR1 MNHEY, CDR2 SVGAGI. CDR3 DNA: TGTGCCAGCACCCCGACAGGGAAAGCTTACAATGAGCAGTTCTTC. Translated, it gives CASTPTGKAYNEQFF.

CDR3 sequence reads: CATSIRPGQGETQYF. The CDR3 nucleotides read TGTGCCACCAGCATCCGACCGGGACAGGGAGAGACCCAGTACTTC. The rearrangement uses TRBV15 and TRBJ2-5; 9 nucleotides match TRBD1. Per the germline V gene, CDR1 is LNHNV and CDR2 is YYDKDF (reference sequence). The V gene end was trimmed by 4 bases and the J gene end by 4 bases; junction bases not matched to a gene: 7. The length of the CDR3 is 15 residues.

This chain connects TRBV30 to TRBJ1-2; tentative D call: TRBD1 (6 bases). Per germline, CDR1 GTSNPN and CDR2 SVGIG (reference sequence). V was cut by 4 bases and J by 1 base, with 13 bases left in between. The length of the CDR3 is 14 residues. The DNA for the CDR3 is TGTGCCTGGACTGGCAGGGACAATAACTATGGCTACACCTTC. Amino acids: CAWTGRDNNYGYTF.